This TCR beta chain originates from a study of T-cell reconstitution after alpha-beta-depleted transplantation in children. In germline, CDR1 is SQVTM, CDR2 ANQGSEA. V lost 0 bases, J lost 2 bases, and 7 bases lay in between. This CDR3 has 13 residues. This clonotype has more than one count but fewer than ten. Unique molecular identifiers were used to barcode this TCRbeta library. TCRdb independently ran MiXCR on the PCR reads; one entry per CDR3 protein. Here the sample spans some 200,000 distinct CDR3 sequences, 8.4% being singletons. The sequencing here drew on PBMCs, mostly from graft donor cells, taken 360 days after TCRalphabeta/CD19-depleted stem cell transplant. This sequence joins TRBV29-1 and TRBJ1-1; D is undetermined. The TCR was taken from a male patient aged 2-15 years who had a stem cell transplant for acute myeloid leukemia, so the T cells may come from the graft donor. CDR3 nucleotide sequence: TGCAGCGTTGAAGAAAACGGCAACACTGAAGCTTTCTTT. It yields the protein CSVEENGNTEAFF.